This TCR beta chain was recovered during a study of blood T cells in healthy people across ages. Broader study findings: The study could not conclusively compare naive and antigen-experienced cells, given its unsorted PBMCs.

A second 7 to 11 cycle PCR used barcoded and J-beta primers. TCRdb ran MiXCR on the 5' RACE reads and lists one entry per CDR3 protein. The top ten hold over 3.5% of the sample, which has 550,000 to 650,000 distinct CDR3 sequences, about 28% seen once. Total RNA was isolated from each sample in quantities of at least 5 micrograms. About this clonotype: The antigen is unknown.

This CDR3 comprises 15 residues. Germline values: CDR1 SGDLS, CDR2 YYNGEE. The V segment lost 1 base and the J segment 5 bases; nucleotides outside the gene matches: 3. The data were also submitted as part of a second study, on T cells of mothers and their children. That study adds: From each mother came over 9.5 million TCR beta CDR3 reads, and from each child came 3 million to 3.5 million.

Sequenced: blood. The gene calls are TRBV9 and TRBJ2-5, with 12 bases lining up with TRBD1. This receptor was taken from a boy between 2 and 15 years old in good health. CDR3: CASSVLGTGGETQYF. The CDR3 DNA sequence: TGTGCCAGCAGCGTACTAGGGACAGGGGGCGAGACCCAGTACTTC.